The TCR beta chain described here comes from a study of blood T cell repertoires in COVID-19. CDR1 is SGHRS, CDR2 YFSETQ, per germline. The length of the CDR3 is 13 residues. Trimming removed 0 bases at V and 4 bases at J, with 7 bases between. The protocol was immunoSEQ multiplex PCR, while the TCRdb copy is restricted to in-frame clones and leaves out a portion. The sample carries some 350,000 clones, 80% to 90% recorded once. The chain has TRBV5-1 and TRBJ1-2; the D is unclear. This sequence originates from a man aged 18 to 35 who had recovered from COVID-19. The sample comprised PBMCs or T cells enriched from blood (not recorded which). Written as DNA, the CDR3 is TGCGCCAGCAGCTTGGCAGTCACCTATGGCTACACCTTC. Translation: CASSLAVTYGYTF.